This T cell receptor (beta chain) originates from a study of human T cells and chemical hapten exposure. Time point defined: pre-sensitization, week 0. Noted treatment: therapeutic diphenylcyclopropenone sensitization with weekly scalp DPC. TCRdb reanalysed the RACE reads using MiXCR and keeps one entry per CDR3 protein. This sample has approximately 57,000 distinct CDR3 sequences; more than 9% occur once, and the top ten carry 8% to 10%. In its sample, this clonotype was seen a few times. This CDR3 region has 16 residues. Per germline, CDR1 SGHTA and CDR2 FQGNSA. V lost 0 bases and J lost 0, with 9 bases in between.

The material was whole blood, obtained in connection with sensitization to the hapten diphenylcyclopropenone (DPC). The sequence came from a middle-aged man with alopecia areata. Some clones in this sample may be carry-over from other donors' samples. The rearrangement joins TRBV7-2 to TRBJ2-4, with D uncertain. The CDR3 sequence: CASSLATLLAKNIQYF. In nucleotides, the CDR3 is TGTGCCAGCAGCTTAGCGACTTTATTAGCCAAAAACATTCAGTACTTC.